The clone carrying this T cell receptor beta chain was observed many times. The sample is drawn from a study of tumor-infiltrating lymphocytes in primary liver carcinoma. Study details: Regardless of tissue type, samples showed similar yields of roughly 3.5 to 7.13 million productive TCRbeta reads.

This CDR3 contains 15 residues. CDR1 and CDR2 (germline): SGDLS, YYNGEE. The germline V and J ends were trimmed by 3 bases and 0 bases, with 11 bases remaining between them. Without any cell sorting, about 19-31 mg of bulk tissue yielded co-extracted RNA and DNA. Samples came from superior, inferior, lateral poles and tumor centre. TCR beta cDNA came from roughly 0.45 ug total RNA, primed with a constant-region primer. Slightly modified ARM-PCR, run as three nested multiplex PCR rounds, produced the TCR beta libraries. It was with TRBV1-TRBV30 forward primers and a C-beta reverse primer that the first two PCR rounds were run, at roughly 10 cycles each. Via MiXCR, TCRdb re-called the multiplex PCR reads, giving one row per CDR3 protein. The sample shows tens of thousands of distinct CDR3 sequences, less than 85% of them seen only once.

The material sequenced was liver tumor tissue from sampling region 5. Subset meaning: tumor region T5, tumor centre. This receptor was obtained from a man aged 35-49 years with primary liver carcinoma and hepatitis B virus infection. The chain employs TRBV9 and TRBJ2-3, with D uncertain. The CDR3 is CASSAAPGSTDTQYF. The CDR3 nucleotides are TGTGCCAGCAGCGCCGCCCCCGGTAGCACAGATACGCAGTATTTT. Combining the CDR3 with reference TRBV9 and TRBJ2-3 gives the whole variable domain DSGVTQTPKHLITATGQRVTLRCSPRSGDLSVYWYQQSLDQGLQFLIQYYNGEERAKGNILERFSAQQFPDLHSELNLSSLELGDSALYFCASSAAPGSTDTQYFGPGTRLTVL.